Presented here are 16 T cell receptor beta chains from one specimen sequenced in a study of vaccination and CD4 T cells after COVID-19. Indicated treatment: 10-day PBMC culture with coronavirus spike peptide pools or control peptides (ViraFEST assay). Antigens of these TCRs are unknown. Sequencing of the DNA from cultured CD4+ T cells was carried out with the Oncomine TCR Beta short-read assay. TCRdb recomputed calls from the PCR reads with MiXCR, one row per CDR3 protein. The table has about 18,000 distinct CDR3 sequences, 45% seen once. Sequences were derived from CD4+ T cells from blood, cultured in vitro, sampled before SARS-CoV-2 vaccination. The receptors were gathered from a human donor who received a COVID-19 vaccine.

This clonotype came up once. This chain connects TRBV10-2 to TRBJ2-5, with D possibly matching TRBD1 (5 bases). Trimming left V 6 bases short and J 1 base short, with 18 bases between. The CDR3 runs 16 residues. The germline gives CDR1 WSHSY, CDR2 SAAADI. In nucleotides, the CDR3 is TGCGCCAGCAGCGGAACTACCTGGGGCCTCCAAGAGACCCAGTACTTC. Translation gives CASSGTTWGLQETQYF.

This chain uses TRBV12-3 or TRBV12-4 with TRBJ1-6; D is perhaps TRBD1 (6 bases). With 2 bases removed from V and 8 bases from J, the gap between germline ends came to 7 bases. The CDR3 has 13 residues. The CDR3 sequence: CASSLTGHSPLHF. In DNA, the CDR3 is TGTGCCAGCAGTTTAACAGGGCATTCACCCCTCCACTTT.

This rearrangement joins TRBV5-4 to TRBJ2-3, with 10 bases matching TRBD2. After removal of 3 bases from V and 6 bases from J, the junction contained 10 bases not matched to a gene. The CDR3 runs 16 residues. Germline V gene lookup returns CDR1 SGHNT and CDR2 YYREEE (reference sequence). The CDR3 protein is CASSSSGGAFLDTQYF. CDR3 DNA sequence: TGTGCCAGCAGCTCGAGCGGGGGGGCCTTTTTGGATACGCAGTATTTT.

J is TRBJ2-3 and V is TRBV19; D tentatively fits TRBD1 or TRBD2 (5 bases each). The CDR3 spans 16 residues. Germline CDR1 reads LNHDA; CDR2 reads SQIVND (reference sequence). The V end lost 4 bases, the J end lost 3 bases, and 17 bases lay between the germline ends. This CDR3 reads CASSRRPGTTTDTQYF. CDR3 DNA: TGTGCCAGTAGTAGACGCCCCGGGACCACGACAGATACGCAGTATTTT.

This clonotype was picked up a small number of times. This chain joins TRBV6-1 and TRBJ2-7; 9 bases are a match to TRBD1. The CDR3 sequence is 13 residues long. Germline values: CDR1 MNHNS, CDR2 SASEGT. V gave up 5 bases and J gave up 2 bases; unmatched junction bases: 1. The CDR3 loop is CASSRDRAYEQYF. CDR3 nucleotide sequence: TGTGCCAGCAGTCGGGACAGGGCCTACGAGCAGTACTTC.

The J gene is TRBJ1-2, the V gene TRBV20-1; no firm D call. Trimming stripped 6 bases from V and 2 bases from J, with 13 bases between. CDR1 and CDR2 (germline): DFQATT, SNEGSKA (reference sequence). The CDR3 contains 13 residues. In nucleotides, the CDR3 is TGCAGTGCCTCAGCTGGACTGAACTATGGCTACACCTTC. Amino acid sequence: CSASAGLNYGYTF.

J is TRBJ2-7 and V is TRBV6-2 or TRBV6-3, with 10 bases aligning to TRBD2. The CDR3 sequence is 16 residues long. In germline, CDR1 is MNHEY, CDR2 SVGEGT. The ends lost 8 bases at V and 0 bases at J; junction bases unmatched: 10. In nucleotides, the CDR3 is TGTGCCAGCCGTCGGACTAGCGGCCCGAGCTCCTACGAGCAGTACTTC. It codes for CASRRTSGPSSYEQYF.

CDR3 sequence reads: CSARRQNTEAFF. In nucleotides, the CDR3 is TGCAGTGCTAGACGGCAGAACACTGAAGCTTTCTTT. The rearrangement joins TRBV20-1 to TRBJ1-1, with D hard to call. Trimming removed 2 bases at V and 1 base at J, with 5 bases between. This CDR3 contains 12 residues. Per the germline V gene, CDR1 is DFQATT and CDR2 is SNEGSKA (reference sequence).

The chain has TRBV7-2 and TRBJ2-1; 9 bases fit TRBD2. J gave up 8 bases and V 10 bases, and 18 bases lay outside the gene matches. Germline V lookup: CDR1 SGHTA, CDR2 FQGNSA. The CDR3 consists of 16 residues. The CDR3 coding sequence is TGTGCCACCCAACCCCCGAGGACTAGCGATCGCGATGAGCAGTTCTTC. Protein sequence: CATQPPRTSDRDEQFF. The full variable domain, rest sourced from reference TRBV7-2 and TRBJ2-1, is GAGVSQSPSNKVTEKGKDVELRCDPISGHTALYWYRQSLGQGLEFLIYFQGNSAPDKSGLPSDRFSAERTGGSVSTLTIQRTQQEDSAVYLCATQPPRTSDRDEQFFGPGTRLTVL.

This clonotype was seen only once. The chain links TRBV20-1 to TRBJ1-2, with D unresolved. The length of the CDR3 is 12 residues. Germline V CDR1 and CDR2: DFQATT, SNEGSKA (reference sequence). The germline V and J ends were trimmed by 3 bases and 6 bases, with 11 bases remaining between them. The DNA of the CDR3 is TGCAGTGCTAGTTTTCGGGTAGATGGCTACACCTTC. Residues: CSASFRVDGYTF.

The V call is TRBV15, the J call TRBJ2-3; D possibly corresponds to TRBD2 (5 bases). The V and J ends lost 0 bases and 0 bases respectively, with 10 bases between them. CDR3 length equals 16 residues. The germline V gene has CDR1 LNHNV and CDR2 YYDKDF (reference sequence). The CDR3 bases are TGTGCCACCAGCAGAGATGGACGGGGAAGCACAGATACGCAGTATTTT. This gives the protein CATSRDGRGSTDTQYF.

The chain has TRBV19 and TRBJ1-2, with a weak D call TRBD1 (6 bases). V was cut by 4 bases and J by 4 bases, with 19 bases left in between. The CDR3 is 16 residues long. Per germline, CDR1 LNHDA and CDR2 SQIVND (reference sequence). The CDR3 here is CASSTVTGPGSYGYTF. The CDR3, as DNA: TGTGCCAGTAGTACCGTGACAGGCCCAGGAAGCTATGGCTACACCTTC. Full variable domain (outside the CDR3, taken from reference TRBV19 and TRBJ1-2): DGGITQSPKYLFRKEGQNVTLSCEQNLNHDAMYWYRQDPGQGLRLIYYSQIVNDFQKGDIAEGYSVSREKKESFPLTVTSAQKNPTAFYLCASSTVTGPGSYGYTFGSGTRLTVV.

This rearrangement joins TRBV19 to TRBJ2-5, with TRBD1 matching 7 bases. The V segment lost 4 bases and the J segment 9 bases; nucleotides outside the gene matches: 8. The germline gives CDR1 LNHDA, CDR2 SQIVND (reference sequence). This CDR3 spans 13 amino acids. The DNA of the CDR3 is TGTGCCAGTAGTAACCGGGACAGAGACGCCCAGTACTTC. Translating gives CASSNRDRDAQYF.

V and J are TRBV2 and TRBJ1-2; D is possibly TRBD1 (5 bases). CDR3 length equals 16 residues. The ends were cut back, 1 base at V and 4 bases at J, with 16 bases in the middle. Germline values: CDR1 SNHLY, CDR2 FYNNEI. This CDR3 reads CASSEGAGVDPYGYTF. The CDR3 DNA sequence: TGTGCCAGCAGTGAAGGGGCGGGGGTCGACCCCTATGGCTACACCTTC.

This sequence joins TRBV20-1 and TRBJ1-6; 8 bases fit TRBD1. Germline CDR1 reads DFQATT; CDR2 reads SNEGSKA (reference sequence). CDR3 length: 14 amino acids. V shed 7 bases and J 7 bases; nucleotides not matched to a gene: 9. CDR3 DNA sequence: TGCAGTGGCCATACAGGGGGAGGGAATTCACCCCTCCACTTT. Residues: CSGHTGGGNSPLHF.

For this clonotype: Lacking the conserved final phenylalanine or tryptophan, this CDR3 likely reflects a read error. The rearrangement links TRBV7-2 to TRBJ2-1; the match to TRBD2 covers 10 bases. V lost 8 bases, J lost 8 bases, and 9 bases stayed unmatched. Germline CDR1 SGHTA, CDR2 FQGNSA. This CDR3 spans 14 amino acids. In DNA, the CDR3 is TGTGCCAGCGGACTAGCGGCAATGTCCGATGAGCAGTTCTCC. It encodes CASGLAAMSDEQFS.